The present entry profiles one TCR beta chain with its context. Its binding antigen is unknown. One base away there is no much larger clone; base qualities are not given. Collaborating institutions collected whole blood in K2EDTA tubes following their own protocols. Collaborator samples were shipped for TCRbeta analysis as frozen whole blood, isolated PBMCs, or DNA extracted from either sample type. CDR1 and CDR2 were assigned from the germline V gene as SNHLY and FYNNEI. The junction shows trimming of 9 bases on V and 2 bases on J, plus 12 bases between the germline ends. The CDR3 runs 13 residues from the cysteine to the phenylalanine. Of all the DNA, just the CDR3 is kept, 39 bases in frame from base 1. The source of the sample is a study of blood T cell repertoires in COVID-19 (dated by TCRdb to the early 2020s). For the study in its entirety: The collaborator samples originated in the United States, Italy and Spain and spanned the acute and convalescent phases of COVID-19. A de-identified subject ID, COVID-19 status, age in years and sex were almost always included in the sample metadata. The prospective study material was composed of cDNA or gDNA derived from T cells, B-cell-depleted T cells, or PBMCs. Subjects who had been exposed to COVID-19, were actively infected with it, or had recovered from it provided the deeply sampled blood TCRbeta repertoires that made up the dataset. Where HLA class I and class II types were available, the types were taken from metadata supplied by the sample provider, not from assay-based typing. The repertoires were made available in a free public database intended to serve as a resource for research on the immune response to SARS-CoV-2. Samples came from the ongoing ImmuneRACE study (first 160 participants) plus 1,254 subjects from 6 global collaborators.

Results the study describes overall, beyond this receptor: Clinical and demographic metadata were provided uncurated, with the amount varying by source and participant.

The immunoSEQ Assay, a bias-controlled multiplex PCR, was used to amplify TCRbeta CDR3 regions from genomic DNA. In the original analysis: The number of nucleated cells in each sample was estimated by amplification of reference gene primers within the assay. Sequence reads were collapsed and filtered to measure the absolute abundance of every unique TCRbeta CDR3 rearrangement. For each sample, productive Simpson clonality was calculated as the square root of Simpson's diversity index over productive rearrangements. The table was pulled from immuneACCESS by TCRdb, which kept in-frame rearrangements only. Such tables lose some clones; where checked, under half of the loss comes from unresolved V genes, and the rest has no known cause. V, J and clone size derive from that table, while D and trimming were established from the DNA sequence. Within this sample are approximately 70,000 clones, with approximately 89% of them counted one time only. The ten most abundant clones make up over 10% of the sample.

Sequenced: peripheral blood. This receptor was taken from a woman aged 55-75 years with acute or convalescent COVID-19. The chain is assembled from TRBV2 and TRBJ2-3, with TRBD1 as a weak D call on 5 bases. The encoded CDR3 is CASKQDITDTQYF. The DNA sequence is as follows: TGTGCCAGTAAACAGGATATCACAGATACGCAGTATTTT.